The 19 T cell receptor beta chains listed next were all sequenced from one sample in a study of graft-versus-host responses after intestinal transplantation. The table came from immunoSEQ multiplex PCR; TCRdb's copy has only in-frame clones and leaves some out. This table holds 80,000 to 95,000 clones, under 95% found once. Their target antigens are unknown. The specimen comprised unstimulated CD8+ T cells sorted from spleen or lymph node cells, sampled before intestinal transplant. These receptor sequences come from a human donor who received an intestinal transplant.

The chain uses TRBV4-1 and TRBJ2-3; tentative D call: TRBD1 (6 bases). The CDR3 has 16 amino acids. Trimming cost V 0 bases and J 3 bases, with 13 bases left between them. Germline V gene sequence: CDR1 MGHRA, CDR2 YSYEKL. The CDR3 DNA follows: TGCGCCAGCAGCCAAGATAGGGGGTTCGGGACAGATACGCAGTATTTT. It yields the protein CASSQDRGFGTDTQYF.

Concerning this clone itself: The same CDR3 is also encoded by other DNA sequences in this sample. CDR3 nucleotides: TGTGCCAGTAGTATCGGCCTAGCGGGGGGGAATGAGCAGTTCTTC. Translation: CASSIGLAGGNEQFF. The chain carries TRBV19 and TRBJ2-1; 12 nucleotides align to TRBD2. Trimming removed 3 bases from V and 7 bases from J; junction bases left unmatched: 4. Germline CDR1 and CDR2: LNHDA and SQIVND (reference sequence). The CDR3 contains 15 residues.

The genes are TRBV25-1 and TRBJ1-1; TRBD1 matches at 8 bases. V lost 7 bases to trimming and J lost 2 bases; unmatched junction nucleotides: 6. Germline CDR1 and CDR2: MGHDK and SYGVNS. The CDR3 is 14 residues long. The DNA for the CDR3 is TGTGCCAGCACCGGACAGGGAGGTAACACTGAAGCTTTCTTT. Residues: CASTGQGGNTEAFF.

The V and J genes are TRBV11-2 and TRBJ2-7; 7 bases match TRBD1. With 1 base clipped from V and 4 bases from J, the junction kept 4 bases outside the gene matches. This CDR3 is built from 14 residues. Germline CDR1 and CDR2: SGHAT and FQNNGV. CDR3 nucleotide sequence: TGTGCCAGCAGCTTAGGGGAACAGGGGTACGAGCAGTACTTC. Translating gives CASSLGEQGYEQYF. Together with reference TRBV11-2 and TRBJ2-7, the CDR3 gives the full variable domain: EAGVAQSPRYKIIEKRQSVAFWCNPISGHATLYWYQQILGQGPKLLIQFQNNGVVDDSQLPKDRFSAERLKGVDSTLKIQPAKLEDSAVYLCASSLGEQGYEQYFGPGTRLTVT.

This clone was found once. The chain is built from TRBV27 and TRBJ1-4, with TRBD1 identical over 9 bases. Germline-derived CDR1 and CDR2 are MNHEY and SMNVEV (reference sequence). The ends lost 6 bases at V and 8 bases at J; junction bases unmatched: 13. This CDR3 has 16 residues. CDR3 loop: CASRLLPTGGGEKLFF. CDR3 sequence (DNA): TGTGCCAGCAGATTGCTCCCGACAGGGGGAGGGGAAAAACTGTTTTTT.

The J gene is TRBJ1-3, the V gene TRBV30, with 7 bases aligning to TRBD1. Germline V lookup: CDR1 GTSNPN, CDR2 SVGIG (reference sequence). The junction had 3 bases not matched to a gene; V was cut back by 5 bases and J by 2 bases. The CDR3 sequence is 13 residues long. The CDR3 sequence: CAWATGTGNTIYF. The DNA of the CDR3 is TGTGCCTGGGCGACAGGGACTGGAAACACCATATATTTT.

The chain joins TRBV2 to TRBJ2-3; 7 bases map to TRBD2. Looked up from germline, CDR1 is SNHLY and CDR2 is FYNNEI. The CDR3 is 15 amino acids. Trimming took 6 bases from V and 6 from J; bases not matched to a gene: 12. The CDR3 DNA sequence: TGTGCCAGCAGGGCGCCTATCCTGGGAGGGGATACGCAGTATTTT. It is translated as CASRAPILGGDTQYF. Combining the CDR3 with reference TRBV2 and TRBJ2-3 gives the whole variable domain EPEVTQTPSHQVTQMGQEVILRCVPISNHLYFYWYRQILGQKVEFLVSFYNNEISEKSEIFDDQFSVERPDGSNFTLKIRSTKLEDSAMYFCASRAPILGGDTQYFGPGTRLTVL.

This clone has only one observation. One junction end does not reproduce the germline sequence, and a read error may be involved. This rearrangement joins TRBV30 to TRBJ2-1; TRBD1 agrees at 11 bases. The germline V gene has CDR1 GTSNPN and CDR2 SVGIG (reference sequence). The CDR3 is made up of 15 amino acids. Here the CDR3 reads CAGRGGTGGSDEQFF. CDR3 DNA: TGTGCCGGGAGGGGGGGGACAGGGGGGAGCGATGAGCAGTTCTTC.

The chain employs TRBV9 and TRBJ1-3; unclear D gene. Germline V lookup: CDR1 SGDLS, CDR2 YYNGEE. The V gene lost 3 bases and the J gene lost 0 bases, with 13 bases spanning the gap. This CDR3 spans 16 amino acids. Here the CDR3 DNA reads TGTGCCAGCAGCGGTCCCTGGAGTAGCTCTGGAAACACCATATATTTT. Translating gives CASSGPWSSSGNTIYF.

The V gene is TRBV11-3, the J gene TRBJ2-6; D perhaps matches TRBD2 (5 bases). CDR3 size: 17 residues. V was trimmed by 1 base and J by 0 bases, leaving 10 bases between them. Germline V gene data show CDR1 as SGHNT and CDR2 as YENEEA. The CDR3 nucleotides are TGTGCCAGCAGCTTAGTAGGTGGGAGCTCTGGGGCCAACGTCCTGACTTTC. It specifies CASSLVGGSSGANVLTF.

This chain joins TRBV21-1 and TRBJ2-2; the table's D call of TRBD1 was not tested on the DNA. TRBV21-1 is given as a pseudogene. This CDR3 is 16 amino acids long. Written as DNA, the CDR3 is TGTGCCAGCAGCAAAGTCTGGCAGGGGGCAAGCGGGGAGCTGTTTTTT. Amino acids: CASSKVWQGASGELFF.

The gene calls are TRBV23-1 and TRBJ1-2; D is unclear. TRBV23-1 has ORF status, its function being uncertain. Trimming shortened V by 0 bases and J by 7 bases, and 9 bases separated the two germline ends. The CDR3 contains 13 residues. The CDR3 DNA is TGCGCCAGCAGTCAATCAATCGGACTTGGCTACACCTTC. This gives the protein CASSQSIGLGYTF.

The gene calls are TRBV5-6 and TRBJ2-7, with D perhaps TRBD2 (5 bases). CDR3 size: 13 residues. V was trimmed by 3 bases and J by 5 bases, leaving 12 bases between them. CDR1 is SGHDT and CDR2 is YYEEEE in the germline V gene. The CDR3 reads CASSSSPGNEQYF. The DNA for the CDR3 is TGTGCCAGCAGCTCGTCTCCCGGGAACGAGCAGTACTTC.

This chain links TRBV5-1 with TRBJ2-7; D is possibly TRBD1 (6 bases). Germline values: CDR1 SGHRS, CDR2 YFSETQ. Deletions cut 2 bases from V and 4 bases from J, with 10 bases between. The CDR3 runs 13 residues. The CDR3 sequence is CASSLLDSYEQYF. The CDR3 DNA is TGCGCCAGCAGCTTACTGGACAGTTACGAGCAGTACTTC. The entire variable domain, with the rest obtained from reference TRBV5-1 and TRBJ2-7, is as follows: KAGVTQTPRYLIKTRGQQVTLSCSPISGHRSVSWYQQTPGQGLQFLFEYFSETQRNKGNFPGRFSGRQFSNSRSEMNVSTLELGDSALYLCASSLLDSYEQYFGPGTRLTVT.

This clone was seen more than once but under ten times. CDR3 sequence reads: CASSLDSGGTSTDTQYF. Written as DNA, the CDR3 is TGTGCCAGCAGCTTGGACAGCGGGGGGACTAGCACAGATACGCAGTATTTT. J is TRBJ2-3 and V is TRBV7-2; TRBD2 matches 9 bases. Germline V gene sequence: CDR1 SGHTA, CDR2 FQGNSA. This CDR3 contains 17 residues. Trimming at V came to 3 bases and at J to 0 bases, leaving 7 bases not matched to a gene.

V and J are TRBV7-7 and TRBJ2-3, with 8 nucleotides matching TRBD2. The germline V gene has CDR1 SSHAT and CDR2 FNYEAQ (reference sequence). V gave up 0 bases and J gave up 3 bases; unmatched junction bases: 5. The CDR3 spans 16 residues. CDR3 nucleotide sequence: TGTGCCAGCAGCTTAGCCTCGAGCGGGGGAACAGATACGCAGTATTTT. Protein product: CASSLASSGGTDTQYF.

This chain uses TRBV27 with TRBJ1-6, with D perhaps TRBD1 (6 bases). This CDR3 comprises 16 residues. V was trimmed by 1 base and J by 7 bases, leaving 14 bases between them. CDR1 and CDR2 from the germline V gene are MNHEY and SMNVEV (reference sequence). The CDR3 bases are TGTGCCAGCAGTTTATTGGTTGAGGGGACAAATTCACCCCTCCACTTT. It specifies CASSLLVEGTNSPLHF.

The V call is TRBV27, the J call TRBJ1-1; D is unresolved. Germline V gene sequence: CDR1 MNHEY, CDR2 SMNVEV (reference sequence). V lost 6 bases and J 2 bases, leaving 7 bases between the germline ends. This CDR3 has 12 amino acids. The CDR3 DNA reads TGTGCCAGCAGCAGAGGAAACACTGAAGCTTTCTTT. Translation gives CASSRGNTEAFF.

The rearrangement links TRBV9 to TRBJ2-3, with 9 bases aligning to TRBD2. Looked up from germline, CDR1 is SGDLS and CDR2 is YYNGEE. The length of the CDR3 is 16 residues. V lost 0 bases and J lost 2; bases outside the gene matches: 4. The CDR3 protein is CASSVGSGGLTDTQYF. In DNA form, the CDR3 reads TGTGCCAGCAGCGTAGGTAGCGGGGGCCTCACAGATACGCAGTATTTT.